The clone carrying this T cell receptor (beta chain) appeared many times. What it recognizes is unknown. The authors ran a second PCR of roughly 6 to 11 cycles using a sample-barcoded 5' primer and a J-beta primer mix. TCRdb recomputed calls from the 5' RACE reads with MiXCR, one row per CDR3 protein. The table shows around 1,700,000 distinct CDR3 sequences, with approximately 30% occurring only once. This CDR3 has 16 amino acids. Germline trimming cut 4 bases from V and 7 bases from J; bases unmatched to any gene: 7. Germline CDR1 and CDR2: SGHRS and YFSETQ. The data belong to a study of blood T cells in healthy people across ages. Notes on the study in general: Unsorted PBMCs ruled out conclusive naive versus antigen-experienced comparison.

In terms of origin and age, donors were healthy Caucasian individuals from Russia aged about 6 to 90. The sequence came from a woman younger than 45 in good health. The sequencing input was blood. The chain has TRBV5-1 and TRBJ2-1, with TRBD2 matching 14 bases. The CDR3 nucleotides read TGCGCCAGCAGCCTGGGGACTAGCGGGGGCCAAAATGAGCAGTTCTTC. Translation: CASSLGTSGGQNEQFF.